This T cell receptor beta chain originates from a study of T-cell memory formation after mild COVID-19 (TCRdb year 2021). Background for the entire study: TCR sequence clusters from the two donors were found to be largely donor specific. In a couple of donors, T-cell clones that expanded and contracted after mild COVID-19 were tracked by sequencing TCRalpha and TCRbeta repertoires over time. Two young, previously healthy adult volunteers made up the cohort, one male and one female. Study-level results and caveats: SARS-CoV-2 specificity of the second-wave clones peaking on day 37 was not confirmed. The detection of some responding clones in pre-infection memory suggests that pre-existing cross-reactive memory T cells joined the SARS-CoV-2 response. Only a couple of mild cases were covered by the study, and larger cohorts that include severe cases with pre-infection samples were considered necessary. From day 15 to 85, contracting clones showed balanced CD4/CD8 phenotypes, whereas a second wave of clones that expanded from day 15 to 37 leaned towards CD4+. Contracting CD4+ clones were found mainly in CM and EM memory subsets, while CD8+ clones were enriched in EMRA.

PBMCs were isolated by Ficoll-Paque density gradient centrifugation. Reading the germline V gene (reference sequence) gives CDR1 DFQATT and CDR2 SNEGSKA. From the cysteine through the phenylalanine, the CDR3 covers 14 amino acids. Here the CDR3 DNA is all that survives: 42 bases in frame from base 1. A distance of 12 bases separates the germline ends of V and J, which lose 0 bases and 4 bases respectively. The data were produced on an Illumina NovaSeq 6000. TCRalpha and TCRbeta cDNA libraries were constructed by 5'RACE with constant-segment primers, with sample barcodes and unique molecular identifiers being introduced. Trizol reagent was used to extract RNA from every sample. Library amplification was performed in two PCR steps, and a second sample barcode and Illumina TruSeq adapters were introduced in the second step. Sequencing of the libraries was done on an Illumina NovaSeq, producing 2 x 150 bp paired-end reads. In the source study's methods: Reads were demultiplexed and collapsed into UMI-guided consensus sequences with migec v1.2.7. With mixcr v2.1.11, UMI consensuses were aligned to TRA and TRB V and J templates and assembled into clonotypes. A clonotype was counted as expanded or contracted only when both edgeR and NoisET called the clonotype significant, with the noise models trained on biological replicates. edgeR calls used a false discovery rate-adjusted p below 0.01 and a log2 fold-change threshold of 1. As an exploratory analysis of dynamics, max-normalized trajectories of the 1000 most abundant clonotypes were examined by PCA with hierarchical clustering. The CD4 or CD8 phenotype of responding clones was assigned using the separately sequenced CD4+ and CD8+ repertoires. The public reads were quality trimmed at Q25 with fastp and then assembled into clones with MiXCR by TCRdb, keeping productive beta chains. Each CDR3 protein appears once, grouped with its most common genes and DNA. TCRdb, not the authors, supplied the V and J calls. This sample is represented by 180,000 or so distinct CDR3 sequences; approximately 16% of them were singletons. The top ten hold 2% to 2.5% of the sample.

This clonotype showed up just a few times. Its antigen is not yet known. There are no base qualities to consult, and no much larger clone falls within one base. This TCR was recovered from an adult woman who had mild COVID-19 (a few samples of this study predate the infection). The sample titles of this study are shuffled in the database, so cell type and time point are left out; the donor was told from shared clones. The chain links TRBV20-1 with TRBJ1-1, with the identity of the D gene unclear. Sequenced input: PBMCs or a T cell subset sorted from them (not recorded which). The CDR3 protein: CSARELPPGTEAFF. The sequence in DNA is TGCAGTGCTAGAGAGCTCCCGCCAGGCACTGAAGCTTTCTTT.